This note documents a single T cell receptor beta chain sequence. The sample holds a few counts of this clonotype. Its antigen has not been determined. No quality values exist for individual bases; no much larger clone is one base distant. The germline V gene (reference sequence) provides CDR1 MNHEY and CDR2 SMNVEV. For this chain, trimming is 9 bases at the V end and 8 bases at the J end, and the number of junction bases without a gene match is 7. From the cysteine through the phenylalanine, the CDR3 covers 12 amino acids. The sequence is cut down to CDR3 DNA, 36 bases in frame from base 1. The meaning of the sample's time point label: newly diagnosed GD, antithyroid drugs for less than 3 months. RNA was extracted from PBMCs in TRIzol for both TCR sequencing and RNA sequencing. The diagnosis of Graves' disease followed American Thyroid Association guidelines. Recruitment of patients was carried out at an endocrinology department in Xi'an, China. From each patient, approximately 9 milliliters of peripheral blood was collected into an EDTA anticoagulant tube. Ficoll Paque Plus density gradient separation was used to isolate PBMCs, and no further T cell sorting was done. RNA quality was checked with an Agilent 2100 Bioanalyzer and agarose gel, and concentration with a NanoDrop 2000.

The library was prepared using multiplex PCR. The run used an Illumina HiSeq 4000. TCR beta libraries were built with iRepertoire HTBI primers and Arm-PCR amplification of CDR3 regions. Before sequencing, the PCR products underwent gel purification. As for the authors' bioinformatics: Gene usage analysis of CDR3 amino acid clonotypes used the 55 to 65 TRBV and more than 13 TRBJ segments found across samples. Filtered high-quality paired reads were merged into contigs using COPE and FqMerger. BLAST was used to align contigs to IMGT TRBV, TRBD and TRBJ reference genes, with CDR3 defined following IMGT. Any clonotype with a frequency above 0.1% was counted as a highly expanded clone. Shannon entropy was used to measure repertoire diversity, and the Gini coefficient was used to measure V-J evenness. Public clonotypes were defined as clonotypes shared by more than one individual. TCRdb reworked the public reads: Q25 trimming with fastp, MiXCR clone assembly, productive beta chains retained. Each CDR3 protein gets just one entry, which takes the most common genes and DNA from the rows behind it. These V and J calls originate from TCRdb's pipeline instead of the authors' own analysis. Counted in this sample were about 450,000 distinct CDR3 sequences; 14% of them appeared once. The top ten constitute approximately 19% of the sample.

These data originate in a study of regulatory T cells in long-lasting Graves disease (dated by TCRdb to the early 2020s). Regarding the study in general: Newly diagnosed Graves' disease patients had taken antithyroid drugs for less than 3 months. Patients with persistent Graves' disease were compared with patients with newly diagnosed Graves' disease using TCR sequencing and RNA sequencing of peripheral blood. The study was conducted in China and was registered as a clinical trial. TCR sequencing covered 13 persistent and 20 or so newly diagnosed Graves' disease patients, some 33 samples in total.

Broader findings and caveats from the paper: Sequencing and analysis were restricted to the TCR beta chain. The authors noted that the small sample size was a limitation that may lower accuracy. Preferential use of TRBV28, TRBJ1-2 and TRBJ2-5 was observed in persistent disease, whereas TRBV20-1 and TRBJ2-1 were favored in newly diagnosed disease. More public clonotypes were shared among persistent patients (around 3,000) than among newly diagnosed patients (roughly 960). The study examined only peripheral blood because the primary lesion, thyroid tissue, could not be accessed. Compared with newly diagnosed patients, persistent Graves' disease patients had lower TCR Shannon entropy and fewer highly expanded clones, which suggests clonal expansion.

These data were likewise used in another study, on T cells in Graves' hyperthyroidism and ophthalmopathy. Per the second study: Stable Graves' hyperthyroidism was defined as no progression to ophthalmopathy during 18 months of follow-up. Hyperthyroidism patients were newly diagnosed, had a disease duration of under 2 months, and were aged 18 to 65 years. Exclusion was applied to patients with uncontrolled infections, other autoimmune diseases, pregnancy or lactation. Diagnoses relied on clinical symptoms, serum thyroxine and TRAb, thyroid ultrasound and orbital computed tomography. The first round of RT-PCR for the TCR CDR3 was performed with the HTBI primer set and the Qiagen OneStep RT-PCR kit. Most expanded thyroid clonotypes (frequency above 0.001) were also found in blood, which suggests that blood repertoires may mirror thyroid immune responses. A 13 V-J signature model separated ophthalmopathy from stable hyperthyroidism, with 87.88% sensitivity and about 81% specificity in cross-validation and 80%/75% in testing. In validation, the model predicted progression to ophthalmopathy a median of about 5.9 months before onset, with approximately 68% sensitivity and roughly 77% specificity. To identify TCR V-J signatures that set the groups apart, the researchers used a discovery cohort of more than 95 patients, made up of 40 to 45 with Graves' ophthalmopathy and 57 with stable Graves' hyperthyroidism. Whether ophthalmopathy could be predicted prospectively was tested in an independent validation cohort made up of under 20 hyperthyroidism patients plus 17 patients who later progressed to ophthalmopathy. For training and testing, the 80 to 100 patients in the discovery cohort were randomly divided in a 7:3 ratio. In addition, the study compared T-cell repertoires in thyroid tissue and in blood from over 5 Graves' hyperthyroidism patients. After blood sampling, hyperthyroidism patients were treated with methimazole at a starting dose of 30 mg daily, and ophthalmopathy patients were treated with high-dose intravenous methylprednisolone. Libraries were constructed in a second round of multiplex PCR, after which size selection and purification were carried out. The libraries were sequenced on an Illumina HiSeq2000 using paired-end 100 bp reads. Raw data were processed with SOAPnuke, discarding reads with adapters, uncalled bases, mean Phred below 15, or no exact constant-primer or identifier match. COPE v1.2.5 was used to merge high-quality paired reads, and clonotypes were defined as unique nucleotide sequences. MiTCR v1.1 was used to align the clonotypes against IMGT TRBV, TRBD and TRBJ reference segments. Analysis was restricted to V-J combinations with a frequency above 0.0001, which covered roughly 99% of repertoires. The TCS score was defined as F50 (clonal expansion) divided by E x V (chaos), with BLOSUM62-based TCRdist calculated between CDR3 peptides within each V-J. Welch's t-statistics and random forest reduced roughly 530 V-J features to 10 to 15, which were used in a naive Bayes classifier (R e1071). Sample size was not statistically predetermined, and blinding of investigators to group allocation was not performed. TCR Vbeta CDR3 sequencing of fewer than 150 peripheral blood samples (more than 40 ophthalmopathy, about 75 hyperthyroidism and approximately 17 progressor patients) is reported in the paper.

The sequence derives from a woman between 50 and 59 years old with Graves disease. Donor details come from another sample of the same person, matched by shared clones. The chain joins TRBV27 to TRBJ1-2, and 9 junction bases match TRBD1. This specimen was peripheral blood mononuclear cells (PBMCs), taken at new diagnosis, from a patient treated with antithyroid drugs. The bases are TGTGCCAGTTCACCGACAGGGGGAGGCTACACCTTC. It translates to CASSPTGGGYTF.